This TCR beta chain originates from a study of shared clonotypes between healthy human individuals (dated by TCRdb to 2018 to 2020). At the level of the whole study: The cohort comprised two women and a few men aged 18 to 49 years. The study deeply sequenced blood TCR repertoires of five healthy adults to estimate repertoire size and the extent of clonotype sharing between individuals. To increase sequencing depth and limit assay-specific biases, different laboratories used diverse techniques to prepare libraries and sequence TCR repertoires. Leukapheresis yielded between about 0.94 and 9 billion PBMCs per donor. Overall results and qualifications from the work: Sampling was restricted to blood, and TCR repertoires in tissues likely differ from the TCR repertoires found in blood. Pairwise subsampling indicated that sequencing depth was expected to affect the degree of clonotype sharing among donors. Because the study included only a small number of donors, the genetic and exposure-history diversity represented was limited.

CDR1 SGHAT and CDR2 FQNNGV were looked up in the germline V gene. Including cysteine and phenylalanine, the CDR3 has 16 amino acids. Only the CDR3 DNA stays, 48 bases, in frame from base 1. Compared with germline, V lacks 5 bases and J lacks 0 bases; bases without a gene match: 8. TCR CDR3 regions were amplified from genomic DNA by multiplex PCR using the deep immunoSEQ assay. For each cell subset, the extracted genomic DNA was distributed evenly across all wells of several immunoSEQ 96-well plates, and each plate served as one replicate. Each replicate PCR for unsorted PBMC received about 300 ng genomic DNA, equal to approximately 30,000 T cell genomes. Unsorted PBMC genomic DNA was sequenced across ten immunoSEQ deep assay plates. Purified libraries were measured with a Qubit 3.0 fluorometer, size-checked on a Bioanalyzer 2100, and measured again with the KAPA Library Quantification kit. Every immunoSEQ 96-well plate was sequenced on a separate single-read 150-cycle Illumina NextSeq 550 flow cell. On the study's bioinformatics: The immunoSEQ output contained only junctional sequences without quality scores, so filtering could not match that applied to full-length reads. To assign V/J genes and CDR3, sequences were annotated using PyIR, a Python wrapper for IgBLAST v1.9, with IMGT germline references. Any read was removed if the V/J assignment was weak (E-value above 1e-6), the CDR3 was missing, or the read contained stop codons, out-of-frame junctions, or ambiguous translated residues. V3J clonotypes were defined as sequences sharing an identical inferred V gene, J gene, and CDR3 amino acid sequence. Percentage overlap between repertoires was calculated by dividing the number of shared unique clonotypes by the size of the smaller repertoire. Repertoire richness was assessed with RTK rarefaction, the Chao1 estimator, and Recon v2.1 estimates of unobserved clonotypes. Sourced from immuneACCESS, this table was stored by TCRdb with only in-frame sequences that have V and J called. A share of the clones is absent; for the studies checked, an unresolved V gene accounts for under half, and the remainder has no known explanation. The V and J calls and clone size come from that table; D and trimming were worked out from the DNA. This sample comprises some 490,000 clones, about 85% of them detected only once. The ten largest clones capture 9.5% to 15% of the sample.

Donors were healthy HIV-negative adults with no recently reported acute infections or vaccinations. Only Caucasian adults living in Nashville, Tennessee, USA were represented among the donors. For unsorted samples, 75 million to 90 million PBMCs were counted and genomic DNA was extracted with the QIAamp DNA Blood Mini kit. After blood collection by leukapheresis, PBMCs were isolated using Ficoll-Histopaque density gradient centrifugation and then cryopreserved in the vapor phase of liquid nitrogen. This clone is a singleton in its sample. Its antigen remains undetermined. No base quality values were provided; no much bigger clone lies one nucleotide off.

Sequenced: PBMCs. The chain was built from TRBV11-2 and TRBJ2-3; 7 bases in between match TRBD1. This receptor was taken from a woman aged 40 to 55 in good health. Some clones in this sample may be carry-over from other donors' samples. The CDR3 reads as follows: CASSARDSYSTDTQYF. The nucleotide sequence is TGTGCCAGCAGCGCCCGGGACAGCTATAGCACAGATACGCAGTATTTT.